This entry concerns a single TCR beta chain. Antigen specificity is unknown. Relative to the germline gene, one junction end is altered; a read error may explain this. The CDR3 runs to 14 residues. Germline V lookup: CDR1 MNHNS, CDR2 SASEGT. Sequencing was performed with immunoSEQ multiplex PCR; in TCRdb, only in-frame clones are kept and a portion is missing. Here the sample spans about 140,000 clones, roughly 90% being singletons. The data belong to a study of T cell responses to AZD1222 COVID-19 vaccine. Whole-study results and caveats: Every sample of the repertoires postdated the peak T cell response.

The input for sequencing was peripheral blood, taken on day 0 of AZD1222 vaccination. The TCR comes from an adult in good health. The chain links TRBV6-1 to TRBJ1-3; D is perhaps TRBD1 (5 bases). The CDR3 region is CASREGVAGNTIYF. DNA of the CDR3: TGTGCCAGCAGAGAAGGGGTTGCCGGAAACACCATATATTTT.